The source of this TCR beta chain is a study of OX40 agonist ivuxolimab in advanced cancers. Study background: Partial responses were seen in three patients, one with hepatocellular carcinoma and two with cutaneous melanoma.

The CDR3 consists of 14 residues. Germline values: CDR1 SNHLY, CDR2 FYNNEI. V lost 6 bases and J lost 5, with 16 bases in between. The repertoire was sequenced with immunoSEQ multiplex PCR; TCRdb's copy has only in-frame clones and lacks some. In the table there are nearly 90,000 clones, about 83% of which are singletons. The chain is built from TRBV2 and TRBJ2-5, with D perhaps being TRBD1 or TRBD2 (5 bases each). Sequencing used CD4+ or CD8+ T cells sorted from blood, obtained in a trial of the OX40 agonist ivuxolimab. The TCR sequence derives from an adult with an advanced solid tumor such as melanoma, head and neck, liver or kidney cancer. CDR3 region: CASRPTGARETQYF. The CDR3 DNA reads as TGTGCCAGCAGACCCACCGGGGCCCGGGAGACCCAGTACTTC. Filled out from reference TRBV2 and TRBJ2-5, the complete variable domain reads EPEVTQTPSHQVTQMGQEVILRCVPISNHLYFYWYRQILGQKVEFLVSFYNNEISEKSEIFDDQFSVERPDGSNFTLKIRSTKLEDSAMYFCASRPTGARETQYFGPGTRLLVL.